This TCR beta chain originates from a study of CD8 T cells in Susac syndrome (dated by TCRdb to 2018 to 2020). At the level of the whole study: Repertoire sequencing was used to test whether CD8+ T cell activation and differentiation in Susac syndrome was antigen driven.

RNA was extracted with the RNeasy kit and about 0.5 to 1 ug was reverse transcribed using random hexamers. TCR beta CDR3 regions were amplified with the immunoSEQ multiplex PCR assay covering 54 Vbeta and 13 Jbeta segments. PCR amplification bias was corrected by using a synthetic template baseline for primer optimization and computational correction. The authors' pipeline ran thus. Reads were annotated to V, D and J genes per IMGT and analyzed with immunoSEQ Analyzer, keeping only productive sequences. Clonality was calculated as one minus the Shannon entropy normalized by log2 of the number of productive unique sequences. Public and private clones were assessed among the 100 most prevalent clones of each patient and control. Clones were defined as Susac-specific when absent from the healthy and MS cohorts, from approximately 1,100 published viral clones and from other ImmuneACCESS disease sequences. TCRdb reprocessing: public reads trimmed at Q25 with fastp, clones called with MiXCR, in-frame beta chains kept. Rows are unified per CDR3 protein, each entry keeping the most common DNA and genes. The authors' filters were not applied to this entry. Recorded for this sample are 150,000 to 200,000 distinct CDR3 sequences; 85% to 95% of them occurred a single time. The ten largest clones take up 0.1% of the sample.

A remark on this clonotype: It lacks a known antigen. It has no much larger one-base neighbor in the sample; base qualities were not kept.

The paper's findings and limits, for the study overall: The study acknowledged that relatively few individuals were included in the TCR sequencing and HLA analysis.

Peripheral blood CD8+ and CD4+ T cells from healthy donors, Susac syndrome patients and multiple sclerosis patients were profiled by high-throughput TCR beta sequencing. Healthy donors were age- and sex-matched controls. CD8+ TEMRA cells were enriched by FACS, while bulk CD8+ and CD4+ T cells were purified by magnetic negative isolation. Blood was drawn into EDTA tubes, processed within 24 hours, and PBMCs were isolated by density gradient centrifugation. PBMCs intended for TCR sequencing were cryopreserved in liquid nitrogen and thawed later in a water bath at 37 degrees C. Purity of sorted or isolated CD4+, CD8+ and CD8+ TEMRA cells was at least 90%. According to the germline V gene, CDR1 reads SQVTM and CDR2 reads ANQGSEA. V was cut back by 4 bases and J by 0 bases, leaving a gap of 9 bases between them. The CDR3 goes from the cysteine to the phenylalanine over 13 residues. CDR3 DNA only is kept here, 39 bases in frame from base 1.

The sequence derives from a human donor in good health. Material: CD4+ T cells from PBMCs. The chain is assembled from TRBV29-1 and TRBJ2-5; confidence is insufficient to name the D gene. CDR3 sequence: CSVGHLYQETQYF. The nucleotide sequence reads TGCAGCGTTGGGCATCTGTACCAAGAGACCCAGTACTTC.